The T cell receptor (beta chain) under discussion was sequenced for a study of blood T cell repertoires in COVID-19. Profiled with immunoSEQ multiplex PCR; TCRdb holds only in-frame clones, not every one. The sample holds more than 200,000 clones, 85% to 90% seen once. Trimming took 6 bases from V and 7 from J; bases not matched to a gene: 10. This CDR3 contains 15 residues. Germline V gives CDR1 MNHEY, CDR2 SMNVEV (reference sequence). The source material was PBMCs or T cells enriched from blood (not recorded which). This receptor was taken from a woman aged 25 to 45 who had recovered from COVID-19. The chain joins TRBV27 to TRBJ2-2; 8 nucleotides align to TRBD2. The CDR3 protein is CASRGGTSFGGELFF. As DNA, the CDR3 is TGTGCCAGCAGGGGCGGGACTAGTTTCGGCGGGGAGCTGTTTTTT.